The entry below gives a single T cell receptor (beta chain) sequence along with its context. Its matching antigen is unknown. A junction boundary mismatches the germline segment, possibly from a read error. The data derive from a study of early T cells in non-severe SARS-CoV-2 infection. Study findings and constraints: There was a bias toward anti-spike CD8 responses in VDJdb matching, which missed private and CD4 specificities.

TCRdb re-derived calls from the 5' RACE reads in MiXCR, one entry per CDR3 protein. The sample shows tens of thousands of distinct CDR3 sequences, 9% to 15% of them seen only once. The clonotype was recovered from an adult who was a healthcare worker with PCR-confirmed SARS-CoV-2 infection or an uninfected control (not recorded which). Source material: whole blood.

The CDR3 is CASSRLLAGAEDF. The CDR3 region has the DNA TGCGCCAGCAGCCGCCTACTAGCGGGGGCCGAAGATTTT. V usage is TRBV4-1 and J usage is TRBJ2-3, with 11 bases aligning to TRBD2. The CDR3 is 13 residues long. Germline-derived CDR1 and CDR2 are MGHRA and YSYEKL.